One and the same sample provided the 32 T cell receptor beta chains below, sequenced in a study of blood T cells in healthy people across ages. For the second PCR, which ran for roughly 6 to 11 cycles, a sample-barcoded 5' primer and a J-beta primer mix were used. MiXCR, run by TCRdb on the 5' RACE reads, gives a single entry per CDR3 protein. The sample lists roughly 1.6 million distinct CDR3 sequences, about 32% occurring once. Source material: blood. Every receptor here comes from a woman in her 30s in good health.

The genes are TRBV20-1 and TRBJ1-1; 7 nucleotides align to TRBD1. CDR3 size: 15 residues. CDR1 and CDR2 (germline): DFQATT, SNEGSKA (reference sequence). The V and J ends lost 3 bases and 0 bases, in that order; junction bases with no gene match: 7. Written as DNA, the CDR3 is TGCAGTGCTAGCGGCAGGGGACAGATGAACACTGAAGCTTTCTTT. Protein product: CSASGRGQMNTEAFF.

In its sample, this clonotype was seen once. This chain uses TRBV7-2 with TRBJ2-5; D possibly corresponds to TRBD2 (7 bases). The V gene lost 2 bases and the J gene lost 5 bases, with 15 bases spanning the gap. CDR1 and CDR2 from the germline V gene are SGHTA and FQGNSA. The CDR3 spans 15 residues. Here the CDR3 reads CASSLRVGGRETQYF. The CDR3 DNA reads TGTGCCAGCAGCTTACGGGTCGGGGGGCGGGAGACCCAGTACTTC. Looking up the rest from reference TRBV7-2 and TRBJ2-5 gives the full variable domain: GAGVSQSPSNKVTEKGKDVELRCDPISGHTALYWYRQSLGQGLEFLIYFQGNSAPDKSGLPSDRFSAERTGGSVSTLTIQRTQQEDSAVYLCASSLRVGGRETQYFGPGTRLLVL.

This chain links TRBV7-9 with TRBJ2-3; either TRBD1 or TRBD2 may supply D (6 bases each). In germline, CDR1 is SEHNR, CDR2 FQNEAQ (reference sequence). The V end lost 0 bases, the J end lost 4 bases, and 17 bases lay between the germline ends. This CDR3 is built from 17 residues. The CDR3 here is CASSLALVKGGSDTQYF. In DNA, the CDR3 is TGTGCCAGCAGCTTAGCTCTGGTGAAGGGGGGATCAGATACGCAGTATTTT.

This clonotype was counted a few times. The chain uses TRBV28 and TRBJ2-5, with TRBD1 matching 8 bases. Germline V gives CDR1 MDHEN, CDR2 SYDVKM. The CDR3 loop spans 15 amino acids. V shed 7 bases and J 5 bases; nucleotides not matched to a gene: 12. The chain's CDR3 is CASNNRRGPCETQYF. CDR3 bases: TGTGCCAGCAATAACCGCAGGGGGCCGTGCGAGACCCAGTACTTC.

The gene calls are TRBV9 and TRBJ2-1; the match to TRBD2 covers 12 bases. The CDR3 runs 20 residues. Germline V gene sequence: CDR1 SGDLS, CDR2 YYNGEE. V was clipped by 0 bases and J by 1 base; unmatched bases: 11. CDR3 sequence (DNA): TGTGCCAGCAGCGTAGAACTAGCGGGAGGCCGGACCAATTCCTACAATGAGCAGTTCTTC. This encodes CASSVELAGGRTNSYNEQFF.

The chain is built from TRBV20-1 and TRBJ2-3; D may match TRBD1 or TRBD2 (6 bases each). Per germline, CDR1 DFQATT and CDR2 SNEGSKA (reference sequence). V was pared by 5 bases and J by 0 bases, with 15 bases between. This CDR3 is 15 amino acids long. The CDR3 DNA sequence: TGCAGTGCTGGAGGGGGTATTTCGAGCACAGATACGCAGTATTTT. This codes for CSAGGGISSTDTQYF.

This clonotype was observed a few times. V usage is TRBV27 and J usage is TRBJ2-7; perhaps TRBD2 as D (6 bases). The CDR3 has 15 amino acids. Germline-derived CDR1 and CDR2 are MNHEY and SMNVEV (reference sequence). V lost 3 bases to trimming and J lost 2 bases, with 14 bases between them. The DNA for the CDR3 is TGTGCCAGCAGTTTTTTAGCGGAGACAGCCTACGAGCAGTACTTC. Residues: CASSFLAETAYEQYF.

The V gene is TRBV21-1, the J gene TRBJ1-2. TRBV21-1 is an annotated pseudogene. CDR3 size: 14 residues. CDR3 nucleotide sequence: TGTGCCAGCAGCAAACGGCAGGAACACTATGGCTACACCTTC. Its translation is CASSKRQEHYGYTF.

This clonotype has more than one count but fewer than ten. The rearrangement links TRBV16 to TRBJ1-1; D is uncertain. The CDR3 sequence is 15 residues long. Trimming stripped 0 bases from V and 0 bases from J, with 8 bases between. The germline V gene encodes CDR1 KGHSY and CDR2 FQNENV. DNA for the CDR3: TGTGCCAGCAGCCAATCGGCCGATCTGAACACTGAAGCTTTCTTT. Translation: CASSQSADLNTEAFF.

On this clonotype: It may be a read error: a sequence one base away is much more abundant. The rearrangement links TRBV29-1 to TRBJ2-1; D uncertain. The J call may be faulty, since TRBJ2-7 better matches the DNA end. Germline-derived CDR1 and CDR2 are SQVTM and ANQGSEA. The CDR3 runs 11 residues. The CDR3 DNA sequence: TGCAGCGTTGCGGGCAACAATGAGCAGTACTTC. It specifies CSVAGNNEQYF.

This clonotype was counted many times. The CDR3 sequence is CSVSLQGGETQYF. The CDR3 DNA reads TGCAGCGTGTCCTTACAGGGTGGAGAGACCCAGTACTTC. The V gene is TRBV29-1, the J gene TRBJ2-5; a weak D match, TRBD1 (6 bases). This CDR3 has 13 residues. Trimming removed 6 bases from V and 4 bases from J, with 15 bases in between. Per the germline V gene, CDR1 is SQVTM and CDR2 is ANQGSEA.

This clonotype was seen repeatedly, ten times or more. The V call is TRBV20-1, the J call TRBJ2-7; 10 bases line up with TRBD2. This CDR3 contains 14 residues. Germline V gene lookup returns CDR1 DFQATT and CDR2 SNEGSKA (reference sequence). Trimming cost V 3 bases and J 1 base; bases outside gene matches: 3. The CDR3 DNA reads TGCAGTGCTAGGGCTAGCGGGAGATCCTACGAGCAGTACTTC. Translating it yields CSARASGRSYEQYF.

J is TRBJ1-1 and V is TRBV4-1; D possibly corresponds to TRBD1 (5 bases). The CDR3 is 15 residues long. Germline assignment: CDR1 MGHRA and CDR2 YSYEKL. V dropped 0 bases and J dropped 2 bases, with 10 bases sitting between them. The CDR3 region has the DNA TGCGCCAGCAGCCAAGAACCGGGGGGTAACACTGAAGCTTTCTTT. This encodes CASSQEPGGNTEAFF.

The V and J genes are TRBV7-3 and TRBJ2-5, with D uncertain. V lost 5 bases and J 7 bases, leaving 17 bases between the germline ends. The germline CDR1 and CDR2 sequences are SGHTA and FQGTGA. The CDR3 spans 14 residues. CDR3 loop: CASSQGERHGTQYF. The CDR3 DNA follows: TGTGCCAGCAGCCAAGGAGAAAGACACGGGACCCAGTACTTC. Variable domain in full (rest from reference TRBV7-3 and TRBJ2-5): GAGVSQTPSNKVTEKGKYVELRCDPISGHTALYWYRQSLGQGPEFLIYFQGTGAADDSGLPNDRFFAVRPEGSVSTLKIQRTERGDSAVYLCASSQGERHGTQYFGPGTRLLVL.

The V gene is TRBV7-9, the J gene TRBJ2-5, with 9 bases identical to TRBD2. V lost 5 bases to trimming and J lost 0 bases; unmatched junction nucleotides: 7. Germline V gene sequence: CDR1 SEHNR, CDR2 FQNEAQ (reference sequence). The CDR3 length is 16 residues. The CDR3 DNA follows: TGTGCCAGCAGCGCGTCTAGCGGGGACAACCAAGAGACCCAGTACTTC. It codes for CASSASSGDNQETQYF.

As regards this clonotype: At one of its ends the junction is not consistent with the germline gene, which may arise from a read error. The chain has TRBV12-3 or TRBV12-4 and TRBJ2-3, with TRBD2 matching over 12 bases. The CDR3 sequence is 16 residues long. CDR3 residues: CASSSTSGSGTDAQYF. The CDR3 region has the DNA TGTGCCAGCAGTTCGACTAGCGGGAGTGGTACAGATGCGCAGTATTTT.

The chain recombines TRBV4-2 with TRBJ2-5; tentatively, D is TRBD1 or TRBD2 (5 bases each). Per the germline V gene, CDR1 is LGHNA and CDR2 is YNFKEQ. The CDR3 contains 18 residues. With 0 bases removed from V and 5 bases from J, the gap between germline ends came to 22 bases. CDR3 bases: TGTGCCAGCAGCCAAGATCAAATAGCCAGGGTTGGCGGGGAGACCCAGTACTTC. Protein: CASSQDQIARVGGETQYF.

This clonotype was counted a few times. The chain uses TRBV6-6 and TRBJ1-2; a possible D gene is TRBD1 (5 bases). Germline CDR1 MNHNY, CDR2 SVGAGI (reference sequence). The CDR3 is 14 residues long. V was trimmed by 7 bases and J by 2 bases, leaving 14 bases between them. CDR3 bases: TGTGCCAGCACCCACGGGGCGATAAACTATGGCTACACCTTC. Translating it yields CASTHGAINYGYTF.

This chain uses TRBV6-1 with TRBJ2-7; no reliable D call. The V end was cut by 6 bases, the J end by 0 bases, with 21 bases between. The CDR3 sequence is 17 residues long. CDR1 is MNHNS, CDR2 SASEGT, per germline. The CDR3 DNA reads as TGTGCCAGCAGCAGCACACCACTCGGACCAGTCTCCTACGAGCAGTACTTC. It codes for CASSSTPLGPVSYEQYF.

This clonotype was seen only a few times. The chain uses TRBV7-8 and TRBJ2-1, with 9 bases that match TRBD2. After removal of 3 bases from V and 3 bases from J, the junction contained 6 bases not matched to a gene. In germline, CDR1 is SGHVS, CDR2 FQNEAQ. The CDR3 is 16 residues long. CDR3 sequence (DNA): TGTGCCAGCAGCTTGCAGCGGGAGGTCGACTACAATGAGCAGTTCTTC. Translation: CASSLQREVDYNEQFF.

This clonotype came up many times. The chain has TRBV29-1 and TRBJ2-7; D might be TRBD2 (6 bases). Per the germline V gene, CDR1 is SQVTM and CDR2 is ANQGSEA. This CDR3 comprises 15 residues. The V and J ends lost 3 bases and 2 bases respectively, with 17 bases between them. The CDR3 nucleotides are TGCAGCGTTGAGGGTGGAAGGAGGGCGCCCTACGAGCAGTACTTC. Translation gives CSVEGGRRAPYEQYF.

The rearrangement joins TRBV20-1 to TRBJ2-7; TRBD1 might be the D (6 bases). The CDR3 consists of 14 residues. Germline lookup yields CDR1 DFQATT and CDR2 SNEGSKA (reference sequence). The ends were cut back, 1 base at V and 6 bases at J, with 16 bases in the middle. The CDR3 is CSARALGGSFEQYF. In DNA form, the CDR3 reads TGCAGTGCTAGAGCCCTAGGGGGAAGCTTCGAGCAGTACTTC.

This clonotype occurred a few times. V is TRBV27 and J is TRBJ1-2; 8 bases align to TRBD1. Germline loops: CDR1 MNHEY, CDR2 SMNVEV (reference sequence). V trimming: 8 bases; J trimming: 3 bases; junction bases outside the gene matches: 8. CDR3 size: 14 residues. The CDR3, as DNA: TGTGCCAGCGGGGACAGGAGCGAATACTATGGCTACACCTTC. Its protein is CASGDRSEYYGYTF.

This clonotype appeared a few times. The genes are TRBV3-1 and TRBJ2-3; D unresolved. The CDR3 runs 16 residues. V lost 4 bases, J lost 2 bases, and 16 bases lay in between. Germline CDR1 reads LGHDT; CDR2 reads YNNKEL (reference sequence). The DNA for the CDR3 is TGTGCCAGCAGCCGGAAAGGGTTCGGGTCCACAGATACGCAGTATTTT. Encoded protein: CASSRKGFGSTDTQYF.

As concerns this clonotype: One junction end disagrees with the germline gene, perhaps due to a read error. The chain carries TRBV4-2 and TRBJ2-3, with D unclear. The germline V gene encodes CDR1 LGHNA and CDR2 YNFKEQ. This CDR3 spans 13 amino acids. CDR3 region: CANSQVSTDTQYF. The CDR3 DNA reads TGTGCCAACAGCCAAGTCTCCACAGATACGCAGTATTTT.

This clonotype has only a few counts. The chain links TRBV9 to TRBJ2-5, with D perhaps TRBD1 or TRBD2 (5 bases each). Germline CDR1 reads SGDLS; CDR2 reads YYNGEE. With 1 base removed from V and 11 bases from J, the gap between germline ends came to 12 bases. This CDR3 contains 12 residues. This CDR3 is CASSVSGREQYF. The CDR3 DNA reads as TGTGCCAGCAGCGTATCAGGGAGAGAGCAGTACTTC. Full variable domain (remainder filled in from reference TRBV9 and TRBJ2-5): DSGVTQTPKHLITATGQRVTLRCSPRSGDLSVYWYQQSLDQGLQFLIQYYNGEERAKGNILERFSAQQFPDLHSELNLSSLELGDSALYFCASSVSGREQYFGPGTRLLVL.

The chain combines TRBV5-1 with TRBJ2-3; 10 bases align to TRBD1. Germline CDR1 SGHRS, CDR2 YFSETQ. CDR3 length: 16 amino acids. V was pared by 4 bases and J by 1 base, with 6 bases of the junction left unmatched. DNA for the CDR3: TGCGCCAGCAGCAGACAGGGGGCTGGGGGCACAGATACGCAGTATTTT. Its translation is CASSRQGAGGTDTQYF.

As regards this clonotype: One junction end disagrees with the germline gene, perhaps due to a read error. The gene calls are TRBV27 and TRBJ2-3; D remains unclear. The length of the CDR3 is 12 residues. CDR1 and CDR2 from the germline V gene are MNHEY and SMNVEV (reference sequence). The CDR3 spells CTSSTDMRGQYF. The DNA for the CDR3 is TGTACCAGCAGTACCGATATGCGCGGGCAGTATTTT.

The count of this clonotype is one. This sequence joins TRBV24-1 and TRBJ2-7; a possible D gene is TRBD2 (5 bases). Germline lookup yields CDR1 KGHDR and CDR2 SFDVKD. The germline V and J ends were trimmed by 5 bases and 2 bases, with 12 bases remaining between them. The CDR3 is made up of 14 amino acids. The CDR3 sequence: CATSGRLPPYEQYF. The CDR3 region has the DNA TGTGCCACCAGTGGGAGGCTACCCCCCTACGAGCAGTACTTC.

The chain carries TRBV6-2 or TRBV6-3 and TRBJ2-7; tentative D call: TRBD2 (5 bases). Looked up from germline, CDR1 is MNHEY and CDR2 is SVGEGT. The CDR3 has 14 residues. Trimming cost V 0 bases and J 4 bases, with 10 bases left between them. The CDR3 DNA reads TGTGCCAGCAGTTACTCTCGGGGTGAATACGAGCAGTACTTC. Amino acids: CASSYSRGEYEQYF.

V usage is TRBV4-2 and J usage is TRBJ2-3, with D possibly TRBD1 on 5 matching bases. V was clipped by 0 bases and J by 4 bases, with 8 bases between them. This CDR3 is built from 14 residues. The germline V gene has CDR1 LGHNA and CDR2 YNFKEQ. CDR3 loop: CASSQERGPDTQYF. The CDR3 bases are TGTGCCAGCAGCCAAGAAAGGGGCCCAGATACGCAGTATTTT.

In nucleotides, the CDR3 is TGCGCCAGCAGCCTAAGCAGATTAGGGACCGGGGCTAATGAAAAACTGTTTTTT. As protein: CASSLSRLGTGANEKLFF. The rearrangement links TRBV4-1 to TRBJ1-4; D is possibly TRBD1 (5 bases). Per germline, CDR1 MGHRA and CDR2 YSYEKL. Trimming left V 4 bases short and J 3 bases short, with 21 bases between. The CDR3 is 18 amino acids.